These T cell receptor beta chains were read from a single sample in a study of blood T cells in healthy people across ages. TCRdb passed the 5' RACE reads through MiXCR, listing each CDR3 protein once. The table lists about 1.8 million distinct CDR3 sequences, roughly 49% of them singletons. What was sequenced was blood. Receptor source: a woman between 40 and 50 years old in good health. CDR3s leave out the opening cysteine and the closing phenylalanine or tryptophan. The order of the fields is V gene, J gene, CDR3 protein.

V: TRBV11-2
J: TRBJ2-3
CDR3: ASSSDRYTQY

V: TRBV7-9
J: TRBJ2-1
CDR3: AGSLRTGANEQF

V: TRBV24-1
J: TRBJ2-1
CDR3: ATSDGLAGGHEQF

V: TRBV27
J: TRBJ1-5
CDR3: ASSSLLVTGGQPQH

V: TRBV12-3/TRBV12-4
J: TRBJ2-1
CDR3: ASISVFGRGGSYNEQF

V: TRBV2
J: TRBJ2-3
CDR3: ASTWTSGGAGTQY

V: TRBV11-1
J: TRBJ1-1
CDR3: ASSFRPTTEAF

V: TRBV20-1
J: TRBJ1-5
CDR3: SAYSGQGGQPQH

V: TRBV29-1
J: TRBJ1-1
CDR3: SVRDRSEAF

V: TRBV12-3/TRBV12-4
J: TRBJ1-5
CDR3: ASRHTGQNQPQH

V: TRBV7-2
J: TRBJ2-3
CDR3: ASSLYITDTQY

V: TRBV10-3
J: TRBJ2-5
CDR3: AISDDGLAEETQY

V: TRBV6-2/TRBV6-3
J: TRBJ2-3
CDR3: ASSYSKQGPAPQY

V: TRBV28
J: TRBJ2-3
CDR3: ASIPGQGARLRTDTQY

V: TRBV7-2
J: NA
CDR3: ASSPQAGGPYEQY

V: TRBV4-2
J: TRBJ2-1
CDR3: ASSQDTGDYNEQF

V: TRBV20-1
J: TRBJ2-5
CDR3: SASGAIQETQY

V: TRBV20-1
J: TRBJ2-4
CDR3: SAPRGSKNIQY

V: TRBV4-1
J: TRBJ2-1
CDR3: ASSQGDNSYNEQF

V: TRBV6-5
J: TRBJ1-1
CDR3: ASSRTGASSLEAF

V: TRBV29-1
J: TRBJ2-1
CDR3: SVDWTGRIEQF

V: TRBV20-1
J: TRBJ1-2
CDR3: SARASTGRGNYGYT

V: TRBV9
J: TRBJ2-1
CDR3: ASSTGLASMEEQF

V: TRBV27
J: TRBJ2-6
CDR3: ASRRQGEWANVLT

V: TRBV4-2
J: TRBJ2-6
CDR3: ASSQSGTGPSGANVLT

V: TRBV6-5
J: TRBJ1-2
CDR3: ASSYGRGVNYGYT

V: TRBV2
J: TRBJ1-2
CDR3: ASTVGNYGYT

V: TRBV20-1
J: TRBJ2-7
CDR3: SARDPRGVSDEQY

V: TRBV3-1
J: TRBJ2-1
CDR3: ASSQGQGLLNEQF

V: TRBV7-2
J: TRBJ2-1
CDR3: ASSLAGLAGYEQF

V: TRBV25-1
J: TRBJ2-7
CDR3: ATAGTGENYEQY

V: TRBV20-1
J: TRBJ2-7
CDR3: SAGQQGIHEQY

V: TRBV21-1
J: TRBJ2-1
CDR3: ASSKDIGRNEQF

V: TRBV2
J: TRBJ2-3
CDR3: ASSVVVSTDTQY

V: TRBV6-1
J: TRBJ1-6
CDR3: ASSARPGRQTNSPLH